One sample yielded the 16 T cell receptor beta chains listed below, sequenced in a study of blood T cell repertoires in COVID-19. Produced via immunoSEQ multiplex PCR; TCRdb's table is partial and in-frame only. The table lists under 150,000 clones, approximately 88% of them singletons. The sequencing input was peripheral blood. Receptors originate from a woman of 80 years or more with acute or convalescent COVID-19.

This chain connects TRBV5-4 to TRBJ1-6; unclear D gene. Trimming removed 6 bases from V and 8 bases from J, with 12 bases in between. CDR3 length: 13 residues. Germline V gene data show CDR1 as SGHNT and CDR2 as YYREEE (reference sequence). The CDR3 DNA is TGTGCCAGCACCACGAGGTGGGATTCACCCCTCCACTTT. The encoded protein is CASTTRWDSPLHF.

This clone has a handful of counts. This chain uses TRBV2 with TRBJ2-1; TRBD2 aligns across 8 bases. Germline V gene data show CDR1 as SNHLY and CDR2 as FYNNEI. The V and J ends lost 6 bases and 6 bases, in that order; junction bases with no gene match: 7. There are 14 residues in the CDR3. DNA of the CDR3: TGTGCCAGCAGACCCGGGACTAGGGGCAATGAGCAGTTCTTC. This codes for CASRPGTRGNEQFF. Using reference TRBV2 and TRBJ2-1 for the parts outside the CDR3, the full variable domain is EPEVTQTPSHQVTQMGQEVILRCVPISNHLYFYWYRQILGQKVEFLVSFYNNEISEKSEIFDDQFSVERPDGSNFTLKIRSTKLEDSAMYFCASRPGTRGNEQFFGPGTRLTVL.

This clone came up a few times. The chain couples TRBV5-1 to TRBJ1-4; 9 bases align to TRBD1. Germline trimming cut 5 bases from V and 5 bases from J; bases unmatched to any gene: 7. In germline, CDR1 is SGHRS, CDR2 YFSETQ. This CDR3 comprises 15 residues. The CDR3 sequence is CASRLMGQGNEKLFF. The CDR3 DNA reads as TGCGCCAGCAGATTGATGGGACAGGGCAATGAAAAACTGTTTTTT.

This clone was counted once. The rearrangement uses TRBV19 and TRBJ1-4, with 8 bases aligning to TRBD1. The CDR3 covers 16 residues. Germline CDR1 and CDR2: LNHDA and SQIVND (reference sequence). With V trimmed by 4 bases and J by 5 bases, 9 bases remained unmatched. CDR3 amino acids: CASSKLQGEPNEKLFF. CDR3 coding DNA: TGTGCCAGTAGTAAACTACAGGGGGAACCCAATGAAAAACTGTTTTTT.

The chain couples TRBV6-6 to TRBJ1-4; D gene unclear. The germline V gene has CDR1 MNHNY and CDR2 SVGAGI (reference sequence). The germline V and J ends were trimmed by 6 bases and 5 bases, with 13 bases remaining between them. This CDR3 has 14 residues. CDR3 protein: CASSRGKSNEKLFF. The CDR3 DNA reads as TGTGCCAGCAGCCGGGGTAAATCCAATGAAAAACTGTTTTTT.

V and J are TRBV13 and TRBJ2-5, with 10 positions matching TRBD1. V was pared by 3 bases and J by 1 base, with 2 bases of the junction left unmatched. CDR1 is PRHDT and CDR2 is FYEKMQ in the germline V gene (reference sequence). There are 15 residues in the CDR3. The CDR3 DNA sequence: TGTGCCAGCAGCTTGGGACAGGGGAGCCAAGAGACCCAGTACTTC. Translating it yields CASSLGQGSQETQYF.

The gene calls are TRBV7-2 and TRBJ2-3, with TRBD2 identical over 9 bases. J was trimmed by 2 bases and V by 8 bases; bases with no gene match: 5. This CDR3 has 14 amino acids. Germline V CDR1 and CDR2: SGHTA, FQGNSA. This CDR3 reads CASEAGGLTDTQYF. The DNA for the CDR3 is TGTGCCAGCGAGGCGGGAGGGCTCACAGATACGCAGTATTTT.

The chain couples TRBV6-5 to TRBJ1-2; the D gene is possibly TRBD1 (6 bases). CDR1 and CDR2 from the germline V gene are MNHEY and SVGAGI. The CDR3 is 14 amino acids. The V gene lost 2 bases and the J gene lost 4 bases, with 11 bases spanning the gap. The CDR3, as DNA: TGTGCCAGCAGTTACGACAGGAGCCGCTATGGCTACACCTTC. Translated: CASSYDRSRYGYTF.

The J gene is TRBJ2-1, the V gene TRBV5-4, with TRBD1 matching over 9 bases. The CDR3 covers 14 residues. Germline V gives CDR1 SGHNT, CDR2 YYREEE (reference sequence). The trim removed 4 bases at V and 7 bases at J, leaving 6 bases unmatched. CDR3 nucleotides: TGTGCCAGCAGCCCGGGACAGGGAGGTAATGAGCAGTTCTTC. Translation gives CASSPGQGGNEQFF. Complete variable domain (other parts from reference TRBV5-4 and TRBJ2-1): ETGVTQSPTHLIKTRGQQVTLRCSSQSGHNTVSWYQQALGQGPQFIFQYYREEENGRGNFPPRFSGLQFPNYSSELNVNALELDDSALYLCASSPGQGGNEQFFGPGTRLTVL.

The V gene is TRBV7-2, the J gene TRBJ2-5; 9 bases fit TRBD1. The CDR3 has 11 amino acids. Looked up from germline, CDR1 is SGHTA and CDR2 is FQGNSA. The J segment lost 12 bases and the V segment lost 11 bases, leaving 10 bases of the junction unmatched. CDR3 protein: CAWIGGDREYF. In nucleotides, the CDR3 is TGTGCCTGGATAGGGGGGGACAGGGAGTACTTC.

The gene calls are TRBV7-9 and TRBJ1-6, with a tentative D call TRBD1 (5 bases). Germline values: CDR1 SEHNR, CDR2 FQNEAQ (reference sequence). The V end was cut by 8 bases, the J end by 14 bases, with 10 bases between. The CDR3 loop spans 10 amino acids. CDR3 amino acids: CASGGGTLHF. The CDR3 nucleotides are TGTGCCAGCGGGGGGGGTACCCTCCACTTT.

The chain joins TRBV4-3 to TRBJ1-4; D not certain. The CDR3 covers 14 residues. The germline V gene has CDR1 LGHNA and CDR2 YSLEER. V lost 3 bases, J lost 4 bases, and 9 bases lay in between. CDR3 DNA sequence: TGCGCCAGCAGCCACCAAGGGAGTAATGAAAAACTGTTTTTT. Translated, it gives CASSHQGSNEKLFF.

The J gene is TRBJ2-2, the V gene TRBV7-2; the match to TRBD2 covers 11 bases. CDR3 length: 17 amino acids. The germline V gene has CDR1 SGHTA and CDR2 FQGNSA. V was pared by 0 bases and J by 0 bases, with 0 bases of the junction left unmatched. The DNA for the CDR3 is TGTGCCAGCAGCTTAGCTAGCGGGGGGGCGAACACCGGGGAGCTGTTTTTT. Translating gives CASSLASGGANTGELFF.

This clone was recorded once. An end of the junction differs from the germline gene, which may be a read error. The chain has TRBV18 and TRBJ1-1; 7 positions agree with TRBD1. The CDR3 is 15 residues long. CDR1 is KGHSH, CDR2 LQKENI, per germline. This CDR3 reads CASSPDIQGPPDAFF. DNA for the CDR3: TGTGCCAGCTCACCGGACATACAGGGGCCCCCTGACGCTTTCTTT.

J is TRBJ1-3 and V is TRBV5-8; 9 bases are a match to TRBD1. Germline V gene sequence: CDR1 SGHTS, CDR2 YDEGEE. J gave up 3 bases and V 4 bases, and 14 bases lay outside the gene matches. CDR3 length equals 18 residues. The CDR3 DNA reads as TGTGCCAGCAGCCGGACCGGGACAGGGCTCCCCTTTGGAAACACCATATATTTT. Translated: CASSRTGTGLPFGNTIYF.

The CDR3 DNA is TGCGCCAGCAGCTCCTCGCAGGGGGTCGATGGCTACACCTTC. This codes for CASSSSQGVDGYTF. The V call is TRBV5-1, the J call TRBJ1-2, with 7 bases matching TRBD1. J was trimmed by 6 bases and V by 3 bases; bases with no gene match: 8. Per germline, CDR1 SGHRS and CDR2 YFSETQ. The CDR3 is made up of 14 amino acids.